This T cell receptor (beta chain) emerged from a study of Graves' ophthalmopathy and Graves' hyperthyroidism. It was on clinical symptoms, serum thyroxine, TRAb, thyroid ultrasound and orbital computed tomography that diagnosis relied. This clonotype was counted at least ten times. Amplified material comprised TCR beta CDR3 regions derived from RNA transcripts. Amplification began with first-round RT-PCR using HTBI primers, then second-round multiplex PCR was performed. In TCRdb, the multiplex PCR reads were re-called with MiXCR into one record per CDR3 protein. Among under 400,000 distinct CDR3 sequences listed, about a sixth were seen once. The TCR originated in an adult man with Graves' ophthalmopathy. Sequences were obtained from peripheral blood.

Written as DNA, the CDR3 is TGTGCCAGCACCGTTCAATCACAGGGGGTCAATCAGCCCCAGCATTTT. This codes for CASTVQSQGVNQPQHF. The chain recombines TRBV6-1 with TRBJ1-5, with TRBD1 matching 8 bases. V dropped 7 bases and J dropped 3; count of bases not matched to a gene: 11. The germline V gene has CDR1 MNHNS and CDR2 SASEGT. The CDR3 is made up of 16 amino acids.